This T cell receptor beta chain came from a study of blood T cell repertoires in COVID-19. At the level of the study: Sites across the United States, Italy and Spain contributed samples from acute and convalescent COVID-19. PBMCs, B-cell-depleted T cells, or T cells provided the cDNA or gDNA that made up the material.

V gave up 2 bases and J gave up 4 bases; unmatched junction bases: 8. Germline CDR1 is GTSNPN and CDR2 is SVGIG (reference sequence). CDR3 size: 16 residues. In the source study's methods: The assay estimated nucleated cells by amplifying reference gene primers. This table comes from immunoSEQ multiplex PCR, and its TCRdb copy is limited to in-frame clones, with some not included. The V and J calls and clone size come from that table; D and trimming were worked out from the DNA. Of 95,000 to 150,000 clones in the sample, more than 75% are singletons; the top ten hold 25% to 35%. Sequencing was carried out using peripheral blood. The V call is TRBV30, the J call TRBJ1-2, with TRBD1 matching 12 bases. This TCR derives from a woman in her 70s with acute or convalescent COVID-19. The CDR3 DNA reads as TGTGCCTGGAGTCGCCGATGGGACAGGGGGCTCTATGGCTACACCTTC. Its translation: CAWSRRWDRGLYGYTF.